Below, 3 T cell receptor beta chains from the same sample are listed, as sequenced in a study of blood T cell repertoires in COVID-19. Repertoires were generated with immunoSEQ multiplex PCR, while TCRdb's copy carries only in-frame clones and drops some. The sample contains about 23,000 clones, about nine tenths of which appear only once. Sequenced sample: peripheral blood. These receptors were obtained from a woman of 80 years or more with acute or convalescent COVID-19.

This clone was counted once. The chain links TRBV5-6 to TRBJ2-1, with D possibly being TRBD1 (5 bases). V shed 1 base and J shed 1 base, with 9 bases lying between them. Looked up from germline, CDR1 is SGHDT and CDR2 is YYEEEE. The CDR3 is made up of 15 amino acids. The CDR3 DNA follows: TGTGCCAGCAGCTTGATCCAGGGATCCTACAATGAGCAGTTCTTC. Residues: CASSLIQGSYNEQFF.

This clone was recorded only once. The V gene is TRBV6-6, the J gene TRBJ2-1; D gene unclear. Trimming shortened V by 6 bases and J by 0 bases, and 9 bases separated the two germline ends. Germline loops: CDR1 MNHNY, CDR2 SVGAGI (reference sequence). There are 14 residues in the CDR3. CDR3 bases: TGTGCCAGCAGCCTCTCCAGCTCCTACAATGAGCAGTTCTTC. It specifies CASSLSSSYNEQFF.

This rearrangement joins TRBV5-1 to TRBJ2-2, with D perhaps TRBD1 (6 bases). V was trimmed by 3 bases and J by 1 base, leaving 13 bases between them. The CDR3 totals 16 residues. Germline V CDR1 and CDR2: SGHRS, YFSETQ. CDR3 amino acids: CASSSQGRGNTGELFF. The CDR3 DNA reads TGCGCCAGCAGCTCTCAGGGGCGCGGGAACACCGGGGAGCTGTTTTTT.